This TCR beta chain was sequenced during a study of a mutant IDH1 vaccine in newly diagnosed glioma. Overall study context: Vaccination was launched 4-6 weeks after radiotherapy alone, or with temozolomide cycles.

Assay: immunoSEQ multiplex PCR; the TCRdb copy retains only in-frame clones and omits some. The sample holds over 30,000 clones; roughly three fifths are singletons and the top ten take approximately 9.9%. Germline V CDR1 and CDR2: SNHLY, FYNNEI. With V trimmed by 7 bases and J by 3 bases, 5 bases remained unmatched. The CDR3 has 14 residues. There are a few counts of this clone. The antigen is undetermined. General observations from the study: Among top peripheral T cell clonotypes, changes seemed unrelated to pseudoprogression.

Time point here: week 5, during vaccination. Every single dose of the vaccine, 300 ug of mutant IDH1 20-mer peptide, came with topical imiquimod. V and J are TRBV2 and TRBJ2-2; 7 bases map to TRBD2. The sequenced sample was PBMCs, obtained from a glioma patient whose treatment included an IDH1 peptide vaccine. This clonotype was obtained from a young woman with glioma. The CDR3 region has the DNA TGTGCCAGCAAGGTGGGAGGGGACACCGGGGAGCTGTTTTTT. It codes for CASKVGGDTGELFF.